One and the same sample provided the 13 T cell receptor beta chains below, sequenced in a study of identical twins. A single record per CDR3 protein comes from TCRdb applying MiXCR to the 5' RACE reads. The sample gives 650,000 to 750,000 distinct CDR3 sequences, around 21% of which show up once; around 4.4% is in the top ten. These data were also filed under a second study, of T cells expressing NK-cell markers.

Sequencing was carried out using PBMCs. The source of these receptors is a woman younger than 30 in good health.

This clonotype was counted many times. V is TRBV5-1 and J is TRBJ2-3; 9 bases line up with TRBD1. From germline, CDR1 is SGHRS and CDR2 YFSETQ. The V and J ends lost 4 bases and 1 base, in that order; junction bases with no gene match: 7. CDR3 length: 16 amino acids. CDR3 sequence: CASSNGQGPRTDTQYF. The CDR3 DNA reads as TGCGCCAGCAGCAACGGACAGGGGCCTCGCACAGATACGCAGTATTTT.

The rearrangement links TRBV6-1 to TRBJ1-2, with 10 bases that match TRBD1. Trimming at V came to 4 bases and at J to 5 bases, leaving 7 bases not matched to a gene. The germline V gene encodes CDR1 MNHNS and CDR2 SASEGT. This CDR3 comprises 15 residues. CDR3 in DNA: TGTGCCAGCAGTGCAACGGGACAGGGGAATTATGGCTACACCTTC. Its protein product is CASSATGQGNYGYTF.

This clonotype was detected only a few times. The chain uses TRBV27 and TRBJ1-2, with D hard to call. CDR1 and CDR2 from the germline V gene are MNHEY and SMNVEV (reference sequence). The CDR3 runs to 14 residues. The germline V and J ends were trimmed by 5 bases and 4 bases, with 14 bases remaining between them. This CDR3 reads CASSNNPGGYGYTF. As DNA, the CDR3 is TGTGCCAGCAGTAACAATCCGGGAGGCTATGGCTACACCTTC.

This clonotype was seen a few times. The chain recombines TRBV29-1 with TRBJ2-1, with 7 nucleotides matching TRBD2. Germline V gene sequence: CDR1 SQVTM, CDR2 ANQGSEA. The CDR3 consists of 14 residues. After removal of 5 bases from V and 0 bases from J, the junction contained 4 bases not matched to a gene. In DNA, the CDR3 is TGCAGCGTTCGGGAGGCGAGCTCCTACAATGAGCAGTTCTTC. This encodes CSVREASSYNEQFF.

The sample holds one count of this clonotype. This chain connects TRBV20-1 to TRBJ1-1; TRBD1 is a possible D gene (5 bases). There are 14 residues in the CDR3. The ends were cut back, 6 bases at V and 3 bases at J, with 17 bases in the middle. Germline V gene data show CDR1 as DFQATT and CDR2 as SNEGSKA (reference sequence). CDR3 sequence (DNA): TGCAGTGCCCTAACCGGGGGACGGGACACTGAAGCTTTCTTT. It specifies CSALTGGRDTEAFF.

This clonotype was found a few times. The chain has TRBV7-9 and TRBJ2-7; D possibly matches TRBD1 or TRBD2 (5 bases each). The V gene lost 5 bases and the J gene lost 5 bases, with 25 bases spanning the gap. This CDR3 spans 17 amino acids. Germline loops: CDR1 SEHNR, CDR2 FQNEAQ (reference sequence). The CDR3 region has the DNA TGTGCCAGCAGCGTCCCGCCTCTGGGGGTGTACTTGAACGAGCAGTACTTC. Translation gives CASSVPPLGVYLNEQYF.

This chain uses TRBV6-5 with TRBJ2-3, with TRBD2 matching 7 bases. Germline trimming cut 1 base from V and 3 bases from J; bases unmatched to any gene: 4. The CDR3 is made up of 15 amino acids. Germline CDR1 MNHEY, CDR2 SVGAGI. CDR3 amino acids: CASSYYGEGTDTQYF. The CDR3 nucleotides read TGTGCCAGCAGTTACTATGGGGAGGGGACAGATACGCAGTATTTT.

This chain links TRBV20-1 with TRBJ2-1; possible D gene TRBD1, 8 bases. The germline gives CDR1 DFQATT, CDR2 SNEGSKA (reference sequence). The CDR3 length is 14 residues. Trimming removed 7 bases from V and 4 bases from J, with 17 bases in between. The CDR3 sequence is CSGYRGGPYNEQFF. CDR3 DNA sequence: TGCAGTGGATACAGGGGGGGTCCTTACAATGAGCAGTTCTTC.

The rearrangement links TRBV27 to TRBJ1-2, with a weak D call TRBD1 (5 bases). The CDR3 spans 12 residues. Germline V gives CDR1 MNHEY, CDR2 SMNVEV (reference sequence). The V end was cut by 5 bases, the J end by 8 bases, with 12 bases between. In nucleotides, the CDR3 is TGTGCCAGCAGTCCGTTGGGGGTCGGCTACACCTTC. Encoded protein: CASSPLGVGYTF.

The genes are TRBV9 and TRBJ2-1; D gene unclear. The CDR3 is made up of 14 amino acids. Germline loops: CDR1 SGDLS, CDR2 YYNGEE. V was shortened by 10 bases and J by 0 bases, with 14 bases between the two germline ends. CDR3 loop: CAGTPEPSYNEQFF. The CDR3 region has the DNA TGTGCCGGCACCCCCGAACCCTCCTACAATGAGCAGTTCTTC.

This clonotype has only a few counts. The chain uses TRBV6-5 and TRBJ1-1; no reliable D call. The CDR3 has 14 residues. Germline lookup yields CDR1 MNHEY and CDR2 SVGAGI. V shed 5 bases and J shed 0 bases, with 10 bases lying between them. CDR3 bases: TGTGCCAGCAGTCACGGCGGCATGAACACTGAAGCTTTCTTT. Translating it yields CASSHGGMNTEAFF.

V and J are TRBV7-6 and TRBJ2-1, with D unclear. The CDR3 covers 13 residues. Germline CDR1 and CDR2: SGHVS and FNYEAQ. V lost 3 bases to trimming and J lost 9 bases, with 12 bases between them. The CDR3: CASSLVRPSEQFF. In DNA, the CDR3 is TGTGCCAGCAGCTTGGTGAGGCCTAGTGAGCAGTTCTTC. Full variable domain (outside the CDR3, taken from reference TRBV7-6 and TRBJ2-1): GAGVSQSPRYKVTKRGQDVALRCDPISGHVSLYWYRQALGQGPEFLTYFNYEAQQDKSGLPNDRFSAERPEGSISTLTIQRTEQRDSAMYRCASSLVRPSEQFFGPGTRLTVL.

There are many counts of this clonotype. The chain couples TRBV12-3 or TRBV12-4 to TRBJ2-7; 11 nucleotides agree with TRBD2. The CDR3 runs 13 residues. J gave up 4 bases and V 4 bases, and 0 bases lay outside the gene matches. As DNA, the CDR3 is TGTGCCAGCAGTTCTAGCGGGAGGTACGAGCAGTACTTC. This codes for CASSSSGRYEQYF.